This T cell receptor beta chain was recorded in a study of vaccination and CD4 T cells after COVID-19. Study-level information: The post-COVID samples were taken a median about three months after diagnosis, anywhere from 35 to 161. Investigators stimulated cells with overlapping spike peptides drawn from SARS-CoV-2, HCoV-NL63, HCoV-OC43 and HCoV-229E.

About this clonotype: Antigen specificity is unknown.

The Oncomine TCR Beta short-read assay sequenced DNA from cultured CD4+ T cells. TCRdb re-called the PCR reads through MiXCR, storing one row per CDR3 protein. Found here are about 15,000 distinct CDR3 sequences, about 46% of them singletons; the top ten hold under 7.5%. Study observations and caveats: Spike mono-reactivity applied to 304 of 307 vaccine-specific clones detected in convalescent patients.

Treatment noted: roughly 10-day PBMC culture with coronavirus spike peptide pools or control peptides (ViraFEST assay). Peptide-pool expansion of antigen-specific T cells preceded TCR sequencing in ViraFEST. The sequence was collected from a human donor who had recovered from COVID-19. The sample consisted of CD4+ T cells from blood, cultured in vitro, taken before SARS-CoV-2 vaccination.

The CDR3 sequence is CASSELAGGGGVETQYF. As DNA, the CDR3 is TGTGCCAGCAGTGAACTAGCGGGGGGCGGAGGGGTAGAGACCCAGTACTTC. The chain employs TRBV6-1 and TRBJ2-5; 11 bases fit TRBD2. V shed 2 bases, J shed 4 bases, and the junction held 9 bases outside the gene matches. Per germline, CDR1 MNHNS and CDR2 SASEGT. The CDR3 is 17 amino acids.